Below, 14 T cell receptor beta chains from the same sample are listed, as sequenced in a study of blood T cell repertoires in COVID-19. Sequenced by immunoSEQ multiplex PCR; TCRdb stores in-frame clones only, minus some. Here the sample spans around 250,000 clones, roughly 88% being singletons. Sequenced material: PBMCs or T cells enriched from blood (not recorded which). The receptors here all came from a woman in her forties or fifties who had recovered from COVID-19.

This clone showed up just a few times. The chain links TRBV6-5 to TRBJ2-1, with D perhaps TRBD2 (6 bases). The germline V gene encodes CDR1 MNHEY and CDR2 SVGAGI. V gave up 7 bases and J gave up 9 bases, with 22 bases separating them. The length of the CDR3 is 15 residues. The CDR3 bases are TGTGCCAGCAATAATTTAGCGGCGGGTAAGACTGAGCAGTTCTTC. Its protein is CASNNLAAGKTEQFF.

This CDR3 is CASRQNRGDSGNTIYF. Here the CDR3 DNA reads TGTGCCAGCAGACAAAACAGGGGGGACTCTGGAAACACCATATATTTT. This chain joins TRBV11-2 and TRBJ1-3, with 8 bases fitting TRBD1. The germline V gene encodes CDR1 SGHAT and CDR2 FQNNGV. This CDR3 contains 16 residues. V trimming: 6 bases; J trimming: 0 bases; junction bases outside the gene matches: 7.

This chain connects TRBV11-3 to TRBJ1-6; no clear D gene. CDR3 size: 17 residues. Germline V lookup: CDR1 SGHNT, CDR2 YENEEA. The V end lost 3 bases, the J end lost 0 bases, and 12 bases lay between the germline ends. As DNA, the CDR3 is TGTGCCAGCAGCTTTTCGGTATACAGCTCCTATAATTCACCCCTCCACTTT. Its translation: CASSFSVYSSYNSPLHF.

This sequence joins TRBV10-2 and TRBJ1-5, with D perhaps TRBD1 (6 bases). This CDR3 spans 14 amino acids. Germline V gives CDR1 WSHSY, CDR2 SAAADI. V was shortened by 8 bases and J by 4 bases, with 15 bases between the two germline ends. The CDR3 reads CASGGASMNQPQHF. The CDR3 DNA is TGCGCCAGCGGGGGGGCGTCAATGAATCAGCCCCAGCATTTT.

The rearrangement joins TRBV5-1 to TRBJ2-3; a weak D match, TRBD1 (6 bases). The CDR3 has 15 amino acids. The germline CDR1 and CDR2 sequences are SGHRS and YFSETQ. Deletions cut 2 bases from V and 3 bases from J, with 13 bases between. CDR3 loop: CASSFGQGWTDTQYF. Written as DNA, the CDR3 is TGCGCCAGCAGCTTCGGTCAGGGGTGGACAGATACGCAGTATTTT.

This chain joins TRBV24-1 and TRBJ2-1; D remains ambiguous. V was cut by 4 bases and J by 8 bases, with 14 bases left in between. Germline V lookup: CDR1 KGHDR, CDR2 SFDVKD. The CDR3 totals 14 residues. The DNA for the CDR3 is TGTGCCACCAGTGAGGGCCCCCTTAACTATGAGCAGTTCTTC. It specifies CATSEGPLNYEQFF.

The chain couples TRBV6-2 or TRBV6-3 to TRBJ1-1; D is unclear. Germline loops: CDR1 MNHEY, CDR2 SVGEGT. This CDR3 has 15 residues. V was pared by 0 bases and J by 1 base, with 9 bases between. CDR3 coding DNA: TGTGCCAGCAGTTACTCGATAAGCTGGAACACTGAAGCTTTCTTT. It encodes CASSYSISWNTEAFF.

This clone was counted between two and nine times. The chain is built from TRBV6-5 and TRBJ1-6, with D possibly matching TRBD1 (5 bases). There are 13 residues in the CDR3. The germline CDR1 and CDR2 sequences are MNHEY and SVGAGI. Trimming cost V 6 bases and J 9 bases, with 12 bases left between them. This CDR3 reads CASRGGSPSPLHF. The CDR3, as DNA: TGTGCCAGCAGGGGGGGTTCGCCTTCACCCCTCCACTTT.

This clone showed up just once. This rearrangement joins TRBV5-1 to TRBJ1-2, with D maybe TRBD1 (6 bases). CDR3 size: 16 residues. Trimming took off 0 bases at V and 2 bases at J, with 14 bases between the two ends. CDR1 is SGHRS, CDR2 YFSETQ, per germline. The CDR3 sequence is CASSLARGAGNYGYTF. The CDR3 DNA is TGCGCCAGCAGCTTGGCCCGGGGGGCGGGCAACTATGGCTACACCTTC.

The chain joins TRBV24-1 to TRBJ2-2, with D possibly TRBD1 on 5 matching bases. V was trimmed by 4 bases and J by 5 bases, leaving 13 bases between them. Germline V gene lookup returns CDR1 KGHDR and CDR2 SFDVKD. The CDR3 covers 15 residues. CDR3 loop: CATSENRRVTGELFF. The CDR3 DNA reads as TGTGCCACCAGTGAGAACAGGAGAGTAACCGGGGAGCTGTTTTTT.

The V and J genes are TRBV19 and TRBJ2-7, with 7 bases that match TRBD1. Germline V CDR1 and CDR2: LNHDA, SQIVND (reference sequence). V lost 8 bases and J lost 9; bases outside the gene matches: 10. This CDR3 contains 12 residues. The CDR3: CASGTAATVQYF. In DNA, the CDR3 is TGTGCCAGTGGGACAGCCGCTACTGTGCAGTACTTC. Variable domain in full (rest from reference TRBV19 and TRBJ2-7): DGGITQSPKYLFRKEGQNVTLSCEQNLNHDAMYWYRQDPGQGLRLIYYSQIVNDFQKGDIAEGYSVSREKKESFPLTVTSAQKNPTAFYLCASGTAATVQYFGPGTRLTVT.

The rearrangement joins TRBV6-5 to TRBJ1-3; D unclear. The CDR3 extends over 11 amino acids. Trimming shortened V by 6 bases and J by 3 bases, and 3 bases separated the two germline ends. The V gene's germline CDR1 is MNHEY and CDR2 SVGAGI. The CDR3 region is CASRSGNTIYF. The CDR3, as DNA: TGTGCCAGCAGGAGTGGAAACACCATATATTTT.

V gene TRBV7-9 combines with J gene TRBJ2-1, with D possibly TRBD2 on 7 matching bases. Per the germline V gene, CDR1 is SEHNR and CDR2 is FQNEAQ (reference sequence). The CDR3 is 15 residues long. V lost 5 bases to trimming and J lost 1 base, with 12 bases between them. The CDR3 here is CASSPGGSSYNEQFF. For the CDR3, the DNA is TGTGCCAGCAGCCCGGGGGGCTCGTCCTACAATGAGCAGTTCTTC. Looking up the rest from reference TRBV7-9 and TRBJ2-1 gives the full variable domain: DTGVSQNPRHKITKRGQNVTFRCDPISEHNRLYWYRQTLGQGPEFLTYFQNEAQLEKSRLLSDRFSAERPKGSFSTLEIQRTEQGDSAMYLCASSPGGSSYNEQFFGPGTRLTVL.

CDR3 sequence reads: CASSLWPGGTGELFF. The CDR3 nucleotides read TGCGCCAGCAGCTTGTGGCCCGGAGGCACCGGGGAGCTGTTTTTT. The chain combines TRBV5-1 with TRBJ2-2, with D perhaps matching TRBD2 (5 bases). Per the germline V gene, CDR1 is SGHRS and CDR2 is YFSETQ. Trimming removed 1 base from V and 4 bases from J, with 11 bases in between. The CDR3 length is 15 residues. Filled out from reference TRBV5-1 and TRBJ2-2, the complete variable domain reads KAGVTQTPRYLIKTRGQQVTLSCSPISGHRSVSWYQQTPGQGLQFLFEYFSETQRNKGNFPGRFSGRQFSNSRSEMNVSTLELGDSALYLCASSLWPGGTGELFFGEGSRLTVL.